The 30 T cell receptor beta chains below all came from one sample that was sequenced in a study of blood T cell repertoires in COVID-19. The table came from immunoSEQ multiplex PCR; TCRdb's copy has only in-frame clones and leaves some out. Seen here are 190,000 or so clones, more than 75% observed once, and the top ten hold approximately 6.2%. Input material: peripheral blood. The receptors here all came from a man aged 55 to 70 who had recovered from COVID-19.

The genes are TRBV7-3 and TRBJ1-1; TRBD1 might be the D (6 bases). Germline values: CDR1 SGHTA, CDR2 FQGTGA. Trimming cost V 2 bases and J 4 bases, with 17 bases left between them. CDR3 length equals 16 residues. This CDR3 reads CASSLRGSPRGTEAFF. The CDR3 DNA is TGTGCCAGCAGCTTACGTGGCTCCCCCAGGGGCACTGAAGCTTTCTTT.

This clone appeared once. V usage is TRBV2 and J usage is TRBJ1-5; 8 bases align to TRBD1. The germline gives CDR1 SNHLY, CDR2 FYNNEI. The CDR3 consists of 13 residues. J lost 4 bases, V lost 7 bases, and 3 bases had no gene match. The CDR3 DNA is TGTGCCAGCAACGACAGGGGTAATCAGCCCCAGCATTTT. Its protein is CASNDRGNQPQHF.

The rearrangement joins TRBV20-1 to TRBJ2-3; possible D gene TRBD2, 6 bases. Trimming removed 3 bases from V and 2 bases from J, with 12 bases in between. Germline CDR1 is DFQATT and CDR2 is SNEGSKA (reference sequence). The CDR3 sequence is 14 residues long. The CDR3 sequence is CSASGAGNTDTQYF. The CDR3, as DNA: TGCAGTGCTAGTGGCGCGGGGAACACAGATACGCAGTATTTT.

The CDR3 DNA sequence: TGTGCCAGCAATGGCGGGGAGTACAATGAGCAGTTCTTC. Translating gives CASNGGEYNEQFF. J is TRBJ2-1 and V is TRBV2; a weak D match, TRBD2 (6 bases). Between the trimmed V and J ends, which lost 7 bases and 4 bases, there was a span of 11 bases. CDR1 is SNHLY and CDR2 is FYNNEI in the germline V gene. This CDR3 region has 13 residues.

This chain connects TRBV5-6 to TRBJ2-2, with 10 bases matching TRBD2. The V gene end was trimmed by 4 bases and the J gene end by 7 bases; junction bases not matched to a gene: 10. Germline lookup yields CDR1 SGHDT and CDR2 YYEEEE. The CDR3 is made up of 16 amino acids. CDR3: CASSRPAGGNIGELFF. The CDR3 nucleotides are TGTGCCAGCAGCCGCCCAGCGGGAGGGAATATCGGGGAGCTGTTTTTT.

The CDR3 DNA reads TGCAGCGTCCTAAGCAGGGGGCTGGGTGAAAAACTGTTTTTT. Translation: CSVLSRGLGEKLFF. J is TRBJ1-4 and V is TRBV29-1, with 8 bases identical to TRBD1. CDR3 length: 14 amino acids. V shed 6 bases, J shed 7 bases, and the junction held 10 bases outside the gene matches. CDR1 and CDR2 (germline): SQVTM, ANQGSEA.

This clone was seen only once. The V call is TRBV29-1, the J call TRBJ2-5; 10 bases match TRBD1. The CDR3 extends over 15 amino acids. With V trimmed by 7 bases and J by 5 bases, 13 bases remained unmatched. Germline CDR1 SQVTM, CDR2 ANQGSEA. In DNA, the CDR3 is TGCAGCGCACAACCGGACAGGGGGGGTTTTGAGACCCAGTACTTC. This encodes CSAQPDRGGFETQYF. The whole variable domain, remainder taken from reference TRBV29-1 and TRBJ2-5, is SAVISQKPSRDICQRGTSLTIQCQVDSQVTMMFWYRQQPGQSLTLIATANQGSEATYESGFVIDKFPISRPNLTFSTLTVSNMSPEDSSIYLCSAQPDRGGFETQYFGPGTRLLVL.

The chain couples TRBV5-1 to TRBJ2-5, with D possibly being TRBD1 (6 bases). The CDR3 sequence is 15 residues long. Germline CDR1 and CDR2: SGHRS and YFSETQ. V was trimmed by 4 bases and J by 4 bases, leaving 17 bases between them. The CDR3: CASSRAQGRGETQYF. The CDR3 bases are TGCGCCAGCAGCAGAGCACAGGGAAGAGGAGAGACCCAGTACTTC.

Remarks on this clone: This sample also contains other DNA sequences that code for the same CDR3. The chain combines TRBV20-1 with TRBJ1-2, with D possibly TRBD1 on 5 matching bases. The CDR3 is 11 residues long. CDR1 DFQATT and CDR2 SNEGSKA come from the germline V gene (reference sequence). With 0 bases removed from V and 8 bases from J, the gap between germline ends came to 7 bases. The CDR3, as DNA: TGCAGTGCTAGAGATCGGGGGGGCTACACCTTC. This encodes CSARDRGGYTF.

CDR3 nucleotide sequence: TGTGCCAGCAGCTTGGATCCGGGAACTTCCTACGAGCAGTACTTC. Translation gives CASSLDPGTSYEQYF. The rearrangement links TRBV5-4 to TRBJ2-7; D is perhaps TRBD2 (5 bases). The CDR3 runs 15 residues. V was pared by 0 bases and J by 1 base, with 11 bases between. Germline-derived CDR1 and CDR2 are SGHNT and YYREEE (reference sequence).

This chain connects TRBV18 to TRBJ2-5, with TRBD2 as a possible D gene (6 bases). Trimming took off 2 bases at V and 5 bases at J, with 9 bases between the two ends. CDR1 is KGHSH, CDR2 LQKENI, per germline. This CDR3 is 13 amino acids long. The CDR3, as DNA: TGTGCCAGCTCACCAACGGGGGTCGAGACCCAGTACTTC. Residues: CASSPTGVETQYF.

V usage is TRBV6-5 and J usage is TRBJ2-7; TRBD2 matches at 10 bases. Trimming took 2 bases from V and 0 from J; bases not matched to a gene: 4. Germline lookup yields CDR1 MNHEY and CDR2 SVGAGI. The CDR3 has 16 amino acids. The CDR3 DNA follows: TGTGCCAGCAGTTACGCTAGCGGGGGCTTCTCCTACGAGCAGTACTTC. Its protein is CASSYASGGFSYEQYF.

CDR3 sequence reads: CASSLVGGLRNIQYF. CDR3 DNA sequence: TGTGCCAGCAGCTTAGTTGGGGGGTTGAGGAACATTCAGTACTTC. This chain joins TRBV7-2 and TRBJ2-4; D perhaps matches TRBD2 (6 bases). The germline gives CDR1 SGHTA, CDR2 FQGNSA. With 1 base removed from V and 7 bases from J, the gap between germline ends came to 14 bases. The CDR3 runs 15 residues.

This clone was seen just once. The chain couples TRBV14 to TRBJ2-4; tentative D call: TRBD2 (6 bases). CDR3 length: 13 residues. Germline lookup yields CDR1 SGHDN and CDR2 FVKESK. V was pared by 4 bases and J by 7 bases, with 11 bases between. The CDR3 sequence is CASSPGEANIQYF. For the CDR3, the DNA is TGTGCCAGCAGCCCGGGGGAGGCGAACATTCAGTACTTC.

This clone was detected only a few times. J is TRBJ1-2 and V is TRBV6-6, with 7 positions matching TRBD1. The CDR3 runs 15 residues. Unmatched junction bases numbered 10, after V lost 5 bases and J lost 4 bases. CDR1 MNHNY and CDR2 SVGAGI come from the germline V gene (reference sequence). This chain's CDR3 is CASSRQGARSYGYTF. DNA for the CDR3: TGTGCCAGCAGTCGACAGGGCGCAAGGAGCTATGGCTACACCTTC.

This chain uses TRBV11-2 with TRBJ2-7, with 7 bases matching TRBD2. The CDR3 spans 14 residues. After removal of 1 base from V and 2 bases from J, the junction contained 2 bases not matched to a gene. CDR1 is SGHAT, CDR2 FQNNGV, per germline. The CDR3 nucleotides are TGTGCCAGCAGCTTAGGGCTAGCGGCCTACGAGCAGTACTTC. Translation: CASSLGLAAYEQYF.

The CDR3 sequence: CASSPRPTNEKLFF. CDR3 sequence (DNA): TGTGCCAGCTCACCCAGGCCAACTAATGAAAAACTGTTTTTT. V is TRBV18 and J is TRBJ1-4; no definite D call. The germline V gene has CDR1 KGHSH and CDR2 LQKENI. The CDR3 is 14 residues long. V was clipped by 3 bases and J by 0 bases, with 5 bases between them.

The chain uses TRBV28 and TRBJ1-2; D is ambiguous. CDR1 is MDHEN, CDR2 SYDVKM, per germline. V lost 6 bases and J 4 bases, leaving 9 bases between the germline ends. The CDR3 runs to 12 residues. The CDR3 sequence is CASRPPGYGYTF. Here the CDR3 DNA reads TGTGCCAGCAGACCACCGGGCTATGGCTACACCTTC.

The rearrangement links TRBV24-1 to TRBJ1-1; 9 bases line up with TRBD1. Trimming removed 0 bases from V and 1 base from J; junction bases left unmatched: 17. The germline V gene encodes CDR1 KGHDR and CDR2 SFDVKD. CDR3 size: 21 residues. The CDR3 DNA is TGTGCCACCAGTGATTTGTGGGCGGGGACAGGGATCCCAAGGCGGAACACTGAAGCTTTCTTT. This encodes CATSDLWAGTGIPRRNTEAFF.

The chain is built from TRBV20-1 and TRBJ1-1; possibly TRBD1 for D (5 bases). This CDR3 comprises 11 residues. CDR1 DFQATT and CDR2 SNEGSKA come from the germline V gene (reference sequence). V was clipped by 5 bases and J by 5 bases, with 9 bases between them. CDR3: CSAAGGTEAFF. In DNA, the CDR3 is TGCAGTGCTGCCGGGGGGACTGAAGCTTTCTTT.

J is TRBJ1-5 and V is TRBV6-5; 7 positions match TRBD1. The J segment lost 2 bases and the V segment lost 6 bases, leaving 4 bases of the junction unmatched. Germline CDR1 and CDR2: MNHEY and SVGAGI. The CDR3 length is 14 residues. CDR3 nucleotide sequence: TGTGCCAGCAGACAGGGGCAGGGCAATCAGCCCCAGCATTTT. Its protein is CASRQGQGNQPQHF.

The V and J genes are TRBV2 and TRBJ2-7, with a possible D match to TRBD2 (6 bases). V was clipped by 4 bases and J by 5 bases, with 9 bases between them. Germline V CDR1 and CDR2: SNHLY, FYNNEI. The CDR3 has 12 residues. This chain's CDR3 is CASSGRGNEQYF. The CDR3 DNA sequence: TGTGCCAGCAGTGGTCGGGGGAACGAGCAGTACTTC.

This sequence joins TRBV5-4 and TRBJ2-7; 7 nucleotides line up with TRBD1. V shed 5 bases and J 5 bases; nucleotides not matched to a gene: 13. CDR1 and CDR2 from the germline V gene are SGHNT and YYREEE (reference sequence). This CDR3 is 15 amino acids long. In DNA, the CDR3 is TGTGCCAGCAGTCATAGTGGACAGGCTTCAAACGAGCAGTACTTC. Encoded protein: CASSHSGQASNEQYF.

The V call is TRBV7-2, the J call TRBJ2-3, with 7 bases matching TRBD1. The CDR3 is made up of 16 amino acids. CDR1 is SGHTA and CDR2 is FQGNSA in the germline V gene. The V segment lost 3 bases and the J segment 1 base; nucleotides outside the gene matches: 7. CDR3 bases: TGTGCCAGCAGCTTTGACAGGGCTAGGGGCACAGATACGCAGTATTTT. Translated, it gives CASSFDRARGTDTQYF. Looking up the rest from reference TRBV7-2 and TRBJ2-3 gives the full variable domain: GAGVSQSPSNKVTEKGKDVELRCDPISGHTALYWYRQSLGQGLEFLIYFQGNSAPDKSGLPSDRFSAERTGGSVSTLTIQRTQQEDSAVYLCASSFDRARGTDTQYFGPGTRLTVL.

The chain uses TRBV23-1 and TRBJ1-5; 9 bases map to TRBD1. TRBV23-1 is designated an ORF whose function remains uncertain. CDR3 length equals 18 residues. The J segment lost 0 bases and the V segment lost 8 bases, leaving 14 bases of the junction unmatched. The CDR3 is CASGAPGQGEYSNQPQHF. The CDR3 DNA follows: TGCGCCAGCGGCGCTCCGGGACAGGGAGAATATAGCAATCAGCCCCAGCATTTT.

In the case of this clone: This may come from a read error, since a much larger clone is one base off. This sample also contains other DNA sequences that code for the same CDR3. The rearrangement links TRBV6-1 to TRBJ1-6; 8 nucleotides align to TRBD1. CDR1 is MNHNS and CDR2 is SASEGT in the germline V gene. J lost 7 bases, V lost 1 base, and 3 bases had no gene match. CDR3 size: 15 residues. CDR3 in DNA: TGTGCCAGCAGTGAAGGGAGGACAGGGAATTCACCCCTCCACTTT. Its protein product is CASSEGRTGNSPLHF.

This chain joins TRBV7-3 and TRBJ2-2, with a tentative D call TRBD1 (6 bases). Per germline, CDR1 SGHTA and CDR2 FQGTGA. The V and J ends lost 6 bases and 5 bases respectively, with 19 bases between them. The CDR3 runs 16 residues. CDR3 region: CASRNVEQGRTGELFF. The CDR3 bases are TGTGCCAGCAGGAACGTGGAACAGGGTCGGACCGGGGAGCTGTTTTTT.

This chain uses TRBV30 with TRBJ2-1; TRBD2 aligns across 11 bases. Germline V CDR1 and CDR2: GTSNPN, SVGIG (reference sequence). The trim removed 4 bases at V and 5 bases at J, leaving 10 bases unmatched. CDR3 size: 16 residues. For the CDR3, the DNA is TGTGCCTGGACCAAAAGACTAGCGGGGATCGACAATGAGCAGTTCTTC. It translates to CAWTKRLAGIDNEQFF.

The CDR3 sequence is CASSQGVGTGDYEQYF. The CDR3 coding sequence is TGCGCCAGCAGCCAAGGCGTGGGGACAGGAGACTACGAGCAGTACTTC. The J gene is TRBJ2-7, the V gene TRBV4-3; TRBD1 aligns across 8 bases. The CDR3 totals 16 residues. Germline loops: CDR1 LGHNA, CDR2 YSLEER. V shed 1 base and J 3 bases; nucleotides not matched to a gene: 8.

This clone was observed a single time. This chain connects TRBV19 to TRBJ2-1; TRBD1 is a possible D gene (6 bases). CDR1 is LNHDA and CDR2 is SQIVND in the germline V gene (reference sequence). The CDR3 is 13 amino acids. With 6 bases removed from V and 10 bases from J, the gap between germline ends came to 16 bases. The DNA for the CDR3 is TGTGCCAGTAGACCTACAGGGCCTGGCGAGCAGTTCTTC. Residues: CASRPTGPGEQFF.